This T cell receptor (beta chain) was captured in a study of blood T cell repertoires in COVID-19. Study-level background: T cells, B-cell-depleted T cells, or PBMCs provided the cDNA or gDNA that served as material.

In germline, CDR1 is SQVTM, CDR2 ANQGSEA. V gave up 4 bases and J gave up 9 bases, with 7 bases separating them. The CDR3 has 11 residues. Original handling: How many nucleated cells were present was estimated from reference gene primer amplification. Clones were read by immunoSEQ multiplex PCR, and TCRdb kept only the in-frame ones, dropping some. V and J calls and clone size are as listed in that table; D and trimming were resolved from the DNA. The sample holds about 120,000 clones, roughly 85% seen once. The clonotype comes from a woman over 75 with acute or convalescent COVID-19. The sample comprised peripheral blood. The rearrangement links TRBV29-1 to TRBJ1-6; D gene unclear. The CDR3 DNA follows: TGCAGCGTTGGGGAGATTTCACCCCTCCACTTT. It specifies CSVGEISPLHF.